A single sample is the source of the 21 T cell receptor beta chains below, sequenced in a study of OX40 agonist ivuxolimab in advanced cancers. Measured with immunoSEQ multiplex PCR; TCRdb has only the in-frame clones, and not every one. The table shows some 83,000 clones, with about 89% occurring only once. Specimen: CD4+ or CD8+ T cells sorted from blood, collected in a trial of the OX40 agonist ivuxolimab. The receptor set was obtained from an adult with an advanced solid tumor such as melanoma, head and neck, liver or kidney cancer.

The chain carries TRBV6-5 and TRBJ1-1; D unclear. Germline V CDR1 and CDR2: MNHEY, SVGAGI. The CDR3 is 11 amino acids. Trimming removed 6 bases at V and 6 bases at J, with 8 bases between. The CDR3 DNA reads as TGTGCCAGCAGACGGGATTCTGAAGCTTTCTTT. This translates into CASRRDSEAFF.

The chain employs TRBV28 and TRBJ1-2; D may be TRBD1 (6 bases). Germline CDR1 and CDR2: MDHEN and SYDVKM. The ends were cut back, 1 base at V and 4 bases at J, with 13 bases in the middle. This CDR3 contains 15 residues. The CDR3 DNA reads TGTGCCAGCAGTTTATCTCCGGGGGCCTCCTATGGCTACACCTTC. As protein: CASSLSPGASYGYTF.

This clone was picked up one time. The gene calls are TRBV6-5 and TRBJ1-5; D is perhaps TRBD1 (5 bases). V was clipped by 4 bases and J by 5 bases, with 9 bases between them. This CDR3 region has 13 residues. Germline CDR1 reads MNHEY; CDR2 reads SVGAGI. The CDR3 here is CASSWDRYQPQHF. CDR3 nucleotide sequence: TGTGCCAGCAGTTGGGACCGATATCAGCCCCAGCATTTT.

The CDR3 DNA is TGTGCCAGCAGTTTACAAGGACAGGGTCACCCAGATACGCAGTATTTT. This codes for CASSLQGQGHPDTQYF. The chain is built from TRBV28 and TRBJ2-3; the match to TRBD1 covers 8 bases. Germline V gene sequence: CDR1 MDHEN, CDR2 SYDVKM. V was pared by 2 bases and J by 4 bases, with 8 bases of the junction left unmatched. There are 16 residues in the CDR3.

The chain combines TRBV29-1 with TRBJ1-1; the D gene is possibly TRBD1 (5 bases). Trimming stripped 0 bases from V and 6 bases from J, with 17 bases between. This CDR3 region has 15 residues. Germline CDR1 SQVTM, CDR2 ANQGSEA. CDR3 DNA: TGCAGCGTTGAAGACAGGGCACTAGCCCACCCTGAAGCTTTCTTT. Residues: CSVEDRALAHPEAFF.

This sequence joins TRBV6-5 and TRBJ2-7; 9 bases fit TRBD1. This CDR3 has 15 amino acids. Germline CDR1 is MNHEY and CDR2 is SVGAGI. V lost 8 bases and J lost 4; bases outside the gene matches: 12. The CDR3 DNA is TGTGCCAGCGGAAGATCGGGACAGGGCCAGTACGAGCAGTACTTC. Translation: CASGRSGQGQYEQYF.

V is TRBV11-3 and J is TRBJ1-1; D is ambiguous. V was cut by 5 bases and J by 5 bases, with 12 bases left in between. The CDR3 is 13 amino acids. Germline lookup yields CDR1 SGHNT and CDR2 YENEEA. The CDR3 region is CASSPGVGTEAFF. CDR3 bases: TGTGCCAGCAGCCCCGGTGTGGGAACTGAAGCTTTCTTT.

This chain links TRBV7-2 with TRBJ2-1; tentative D call: TRBD2 (5 bases). CDR1 is SGHTA, CDR2 FQGNSA, per germline. Between the trimmed V and J ends, which lost 6 bases and 6 bases, there was a span of 15 bases. This CDR3 spans 14 amino acids. CDR3 sequence: CASRPNRAGNEQFF. For the CDR3, the DNA is TGTGCCAGCAGACCCAATAGGGCGGGCAATGAGCAGTTCTTC.

The genes are TRBV7-3 and TRBJ1-2, with D possibly matching TRBD1 (5 bases). Trimming cost V 3 bases and J 7 bases, with 18 bases left between them. The germline V gene has CDR1 SGHTA and CDR2 FQGTGA. This CDR3 has 15 amino acids. CDR3 nucleotide sequence: TGTGCCAGCAGCTTTCAAGGGGAGGGGAGTGGTGGCTACACCTTC. Its translation is CASSFQGEGSGGYTF.

The J gene is TRBJ2-5, the V gene TRBV2; 13 positions match TRBD2. Germline V CDR1 and CDR2: SNHLY, FYNNEI. The V and J ends lost 6 bases and 6 bases, in that order; junction bases with no gene match: 4. The CDR3 is 14 amino acids. This CDR3 reads CASRGLAGIQTQYF. In nucleotides, the CDR3 is TGTGCCAGCAGGGGACTAGCGGGAATCCAGACCCAGTACTTC.

The chain employs TRBV19 and TRBJ1-3; D is unresolved. The CDR3 length is 12 residues. In germline, CDR1 is LNHDA, CDR2 SQIVND (reference sequence). Between the trimmed V and J ends, which lost 5 bases and 4 bases, there was a span of 6 bases. CDR3 bases: TGTGCCAGTAGTTTCCTCGGAAACACCATATATTTT. Amino acid sequence: CASSFLGNTIYF.

This chain links TRBV5-6 with TRBJ2-5; 7 bases align to TRBD2. Germline CDR1 is SGHDT and CDR2 is YYEEEE. The CDR3 length is 15 residues. With V trimmed by 4 bases and J by 0 bases, 6 bases remained unmatched. The CDR3 here is CASSPTRGYQETQYF. CDR3 coding DNA: TGTGCCAGCAGCCCCACGCGGGGGTACCAAGAGACCCAGTACTTC. Full variable domain (missing parts from reference TRBV5-6 and TRBJ2-5): DAGVTQSPTHLIKTRGQQVTLRCSPKSGHDTVSWYQQALGQGPQFIFQYYEEEERQRGNFPDRFSGHQFPNYSSELNVNALLLGDSALYLCASSPTRGYQETQYFGPGTRLLVL.

The gene calls are TRBV27 and TRBJ1-1; 9 bases line up with TRBD1. The CDR3 has 16 amino acids. Germline CDR1 reads MNHEY; CDR2 reads SMNVEV (reference sequence). The trim removed 3 bases at V and 0 bases at J, leaving 5 bases unmatched. The CDR3 here is CASSFHRGRVNTEAFF. The CDR3 nucleotides read TGTGCCAGCAGTTTCCACAGGGGGCGGGTGAACACTGAAGCTTTCTTT.

The genes are TRBV4-2 and TRBJ2-1; D gene ambiguous. Germline-derived CDR1 and CDR2 are LGHNA and YNFKEQ. V was clipped by 7 bases and J by 2 bases, with 18 bases between them. This CDR3 is built from 16 residues. CDR3 nucleotide sequence: TGTGCCAGCACCCATTTGGGCGGTCTAACCTACAATGAGCAGTTCTTC. Residues: CASTHLGGLTYNEQFF.

J is TRBJ2-5 and V is TRBV5-4; 8 bases are shared with TRBD2. The germline gives CDR1 SGHNT, CDR2 YYREEE (reference sequence). V was clipped by 2 bases and J by 5 bases; unmatched bases: 11. The CDR3 is 16 residues long. This CDR3 reads CASSLPRGGWAETQYF. The CDR3 bases are TGTGCCAGCAGCTTACCTCGGGGGGGCTGGGCCGAGACCCAGTACTTC.

This rearrangement joins TRBV6-5 to TRBJ1-2; D is perhaps TRBD1 (6 bases). In germline, CDR1 is MNHEY, CDR2 SVGAGI. CDR3 length equals 11 residues. The V gene lost 8 bases and the J gene lost 4 bases, with 8 bases spanning the gap. The DNA of the CDR3 is TGTGCCAGCGGGGGCAGCTATGGCTACACCTTC. This translates into CASGGSYGYTF.

CDR3 sequence reads: CSVRDSSYEQYF. The CDR3 region has the DNA TGCAGCGTCCGGGACAGCTCCTACGAGCAGTACTTC. The chain carries TRBV29-1 and TRBJ2-7; 7 bases are shared with TRBD1. The germline CDR1 and CDR2 sequences are SQVTM and ANQGSEA. The V gene end was trimmed by 6 bases and the J gene end by 0 bases; junction bases not matched to a gene: 2. CDR3 length: 12 amino acids.

The V gene is TRBV5-1, the J gene TRBJ1-2, with D perhaps matching TRBD1 (5 bases). Germline CDR1 and CDR2: SGHRS and YFSETQ. V gave up 0 bases and J gave up 0 bases, with 15 bases separating them. The CDR3 length is 17 residues. The CDR3 DNA is TGCGCCAGCAGCTTGGAGGGGCCCTCATACGCTAACTATGGCTACACCTTC. Its translation is CASSLEGPSYANYGYTF.

This chain links TRBV15 with TRBJ2-7; 8 positions agree with TRBD1. The CDR3 runs to 15 residues. Germline lookup yields CDR1 LNHNV and CDR2 YYDKDF (reference sequence). Losses at the gene ends were 5 bases for V and 0 bases for J; bases not matched to a gene: 6. CDR3 in DNA: TGTGCCACCAGCGGAAGCAGGGGGCACTCCTACGAGCAGTACTTC. Encoded protein: CATSGSRGHSYEQYF.

The chain employs TRBV5-1 and TRBJ1-4, with TRBD1 as a possible D gene (5 bases). Trimming left V 0 bases short and J 8 bases short, with 17 bases between. There are 16 residues in the CDR3. The germline CDR1 and CDR2 sequences are SGHRS and YFSETQ. CDR3 loop: CASSLEAAGLGEKLFF. CDR3 DNA: TGCGCCAGCAGCTTGGAGGCGGCAGGGCTAGGGGAAAAACTGTTTTTT.

Only one count was recorded for this clone. J is TRBJ2-3 and V is TRBV28; the D gene is possibly TRBD1 (5 bases). The germline gives CDR1 MDHEN, CDR2 SYDVKM. Trimming removed 8 bases at V and 0 bases at J, with 15 bases between. CDR3 size: 15 residues. The CDR3 here is CASGVGPGSTDTQYF. The CDR3 coding sequence is TGTGCCAGCGGAGTCGGCCCAGGGAGCACAGATACGCAGTATTTT.